The sequence of this TCR beta chain was determined in a study of blood T cell repertoires in COVID-19. Method: immunoSEQ multiplex PCR; TCRdb's copy keeps in-frame clones and lacks some. The data contain under 250,000 clones, around nine tenths of them singletons. This clone was picked up one time. In germline, CDR1 is MNHEY, CDR2 SMNVEV (reference sequence). The CDR3 is 13 residues long. Germline trimming cut 4 bases from V and 12 bases from J; bases unmatched to any gene: 10. Input material: peripheral blood. The gene calls are TRBV27 and TRBJ1-2, with TRBD1 matching 8 bases. This TCR came from a man between 18 and 35 years old with active or convalescent COVID-19. The chain's CDR3 is CASSSTGEQVDTF. CDR3 coding DNA: TGTGCCAGCAGTTCGACAGGGGAACAAGTCGACACCTTC.